Included here is one T cell receptor (beta chain) sequence, with context. The data derive from a study of blood T cell repertoires in COVID-19. Sequencing was performed with immunoSEQ multiplex PCR; in TCRdb, only in-frame clones are kept and a portion is missing. The data show roughly 130,000 clones, 84% seen once. Unmatched junction bases numbered 4, after V lost 1 base and J lost 5 bases. Germline V gives CDR1 SGHRS, CDR2 YFSETQ. The CDR3 totals 15 residues. Sequencing used PBMCs or T cells enriched from blood (not recorded which). The chain employs TRBV5-1 and TRBJ2-1; 9 bases are shared with TRBD2. This sequence was found in a middle-aged man with acute COVID-19. Written as DNA, the CDR3 is TGCGCCAGCAGCTTGAGCGGGGGGCTGAACAATGAGCAGTTCTTC. Its protein is CASSLSGGLNNEQFF.